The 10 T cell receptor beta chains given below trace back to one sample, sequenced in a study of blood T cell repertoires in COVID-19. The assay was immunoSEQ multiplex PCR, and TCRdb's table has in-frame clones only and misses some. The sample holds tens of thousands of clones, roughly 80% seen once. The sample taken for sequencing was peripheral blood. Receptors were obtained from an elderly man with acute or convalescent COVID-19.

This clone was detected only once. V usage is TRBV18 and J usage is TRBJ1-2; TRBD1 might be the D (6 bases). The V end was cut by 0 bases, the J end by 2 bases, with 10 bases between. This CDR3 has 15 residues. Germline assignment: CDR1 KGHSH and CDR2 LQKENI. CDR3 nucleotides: TGTGCCAGCTCACCACCAAGGACAGAAAACTATGGCTACACCTTC. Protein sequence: CASSPPRTENYGYTF.

Written as DNA, the CDR3 is TGTGCCAGCAGCTACGGGACAAGGGGGAATGGCTACACCTTC. The encoded protein is CASSYGTRGNGYTF. The chain recombines TRBV7-8 with TRBJ1-2; D may be TRBD1 (6 bases). Per the germline V gene, CDR1 is SGHVS and CDR2 is FQNEAQ. V was pared by 4 bases and J by 6 bases, with 15 bases between. The CDR3 totals 14 residues. Together with reference TRBV7-8 and TRBJ1-2, the CDR3 gives the full variable domain: GAGVSQSPRYKVAKRGQDVALRCDPISGHVSLFWYQQALGQGPEFLTYFQNEAQLDKSGLPSDRFFAERPEGSVSTLKIQRTQQEDSAVYLCASSYGTRGNGYTFGSGTRLTVV.

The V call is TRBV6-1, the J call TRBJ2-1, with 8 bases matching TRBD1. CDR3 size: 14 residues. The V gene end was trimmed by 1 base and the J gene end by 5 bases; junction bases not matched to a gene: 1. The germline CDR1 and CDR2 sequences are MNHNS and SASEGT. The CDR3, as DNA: TGTGCCAGCAGTGAAGGACAGGGGAACAATGAGCAGTTCTTC. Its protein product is CASSEGQGNNEQFF.

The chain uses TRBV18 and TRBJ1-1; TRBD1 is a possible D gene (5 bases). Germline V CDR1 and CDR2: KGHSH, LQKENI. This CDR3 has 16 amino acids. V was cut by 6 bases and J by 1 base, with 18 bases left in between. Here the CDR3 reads CASSIGTGGGNTEAFF. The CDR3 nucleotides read TGTGCCAGCTCTATAGGCACGGGCGGGGGGAACACTGAAGCTTTCTTT.

CDR3 sequence: CASSIDSQETQYF. CDR3 nucleotides: TGTGCCAGTAGTATTGACAGTCAAGAGACCCAGTACTTC. The chain recombines TRBV19 with TRBJ2-5; the D gene is possibly TRBD1 (5 bases). Trimming stripped 3 bases from V and 2 bases from J, with 7 bases between. The CDR3 sequence is 13 residues long. The germline V gene has CDR1 LNHDA and CDR2 SQIVND (reference sequence).

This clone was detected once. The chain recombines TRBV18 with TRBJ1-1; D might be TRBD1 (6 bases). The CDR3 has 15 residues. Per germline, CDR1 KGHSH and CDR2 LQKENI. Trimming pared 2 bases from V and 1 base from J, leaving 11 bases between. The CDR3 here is CASSPGGGRNTEAFF. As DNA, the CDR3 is TGTGCCAGCTCACCAGGGGGCGGTAGGAACACTGAAGCTTTCTTT.

The DNA for the CDR3 is TGTGCCAGTAGTATCGCTGTCGAGACAGGGGAAGGCTACACCTTC. It translates to CASSIAVETGEGYTF. The V and J genes are TRBV19 and TRBJ1-2, with TRBD1 matching 8 bases. This CDR3 is 15 amino acids long. Trimming at V came to 3 bases and at J to 8 bases, leaving 11 bases not matched to a gene. CDR1 is LNHDA and CDR2 is SQIVND in the germline V gene (reference sequence).

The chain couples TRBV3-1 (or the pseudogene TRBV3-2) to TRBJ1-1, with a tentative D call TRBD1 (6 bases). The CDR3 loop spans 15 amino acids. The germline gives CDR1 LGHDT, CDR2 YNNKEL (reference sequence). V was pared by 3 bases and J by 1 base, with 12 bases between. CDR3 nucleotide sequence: TGTGCCAGCAGCCATGAACAGGGAGAGAACACTGAAGCTTTCTTT. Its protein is CASSHEQGENTEAFF.

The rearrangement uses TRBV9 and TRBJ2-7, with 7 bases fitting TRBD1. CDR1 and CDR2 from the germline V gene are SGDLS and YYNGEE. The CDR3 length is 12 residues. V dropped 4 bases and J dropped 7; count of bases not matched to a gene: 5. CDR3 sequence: CASSSGGLEQYF. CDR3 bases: TGTGCCAGCAGCTCAGGGGGATTGGAGCAGTACTTC.

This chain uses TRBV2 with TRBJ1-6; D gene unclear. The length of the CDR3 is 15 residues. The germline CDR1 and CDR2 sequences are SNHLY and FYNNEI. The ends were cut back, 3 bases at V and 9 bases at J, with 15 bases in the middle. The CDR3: CASSEGVTEFSPLHF. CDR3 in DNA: TGTGCCAGCAGTGAGGGCGTTACAGAGTTTTCACCCCTCCACTTT.